This T cell receptor beta chain was sequenced in a study of shared clonotypes between healthy human individuals. On the study more broadly: Donors were a couple of women and a few men aged 18 to 49.

Broader study findings: When compared with the clonotypes that were shared by all four sorted-subset donors, the non-shared clonotypes turned out to have lower generation probabilities.

The donor cohort consisted entirely of Caucasian adults residing in Nashville, Tennessee. This clone was counted only a few times. What it binds is not known. Trimming took 1 base from V and 6 from J, leaving 9 bases between them. This CDR3 has 14 residues. CDR1 and CDR2 (germline): SGHAT, FQNNGV. Assay used: immunoSEQ multiplex PCR; TCRdb lists only in-frame clones, some missing. The sample includes around 240,000 clones, 65% seen only once; the top ten take roughly 10%. The material sequenced was memory CD4+ T cells sorted from blood. The subset was: CD45RA-negative fraction. The rearrangement uses TRBV11-2 and TRBJ2-2; a possible D gene is TRBD1 (5 bases). The sequence derives from a man between 25 and 39 years old in good health. The DNA of the CDR3 is TGTGCCAGCAGCTTAGTCAGGGTACCCGGGGAGCTGTTTTTT. This encodes CASSLVRVPGELFF.